This entry is about one T cell receptor (beta chain). Its target is unknown. The data stem from a study of cytomegalovirus exposure and HLA in healthy donors. General observations from the study: Sequencing likely generated an artifact that appeared as a cluster of highly shared sequence variants. A later analysis found that most CMV-associated TCR beta chains appeared HLA-restricted. No immune exposure information besides CMV serostatus was available. Several V segments, TRBV6-2 and TRBV6-3 among them, could not be told apart and were dropped.

Trimming removed 5 bases at V and 0 bases at J, with 14 bases between. The CDR3 has 16 residues. Germline V gene data show CDR1 as SGHAT and CDR2 as FQNNGV. Primers: 60 Vbeta forward and 13 Jbeta reverse. Sequencing was performed with immunoSEQ multiplex PCR; in TCRdb, only in-frame clones are kept and a portion is missing. The sample contains around 100,000 clones, about 60% of which appear only once. This sequence joins TRBV11-2 and TRBJ2-4, with D perhaps matching TRBD1 (5 bases). Sequencing was performed on PBMCs. The receptor was derived from a woman aged 30 to 39 in good health and CMV-seronegative. The CDR3 region has the DNA TGTGCCAGCAGCCAGGGCGGATTACTAGCCAAAAACATTCAGTACTTC. Its translation: CASSQGGLLAKNIQYF.